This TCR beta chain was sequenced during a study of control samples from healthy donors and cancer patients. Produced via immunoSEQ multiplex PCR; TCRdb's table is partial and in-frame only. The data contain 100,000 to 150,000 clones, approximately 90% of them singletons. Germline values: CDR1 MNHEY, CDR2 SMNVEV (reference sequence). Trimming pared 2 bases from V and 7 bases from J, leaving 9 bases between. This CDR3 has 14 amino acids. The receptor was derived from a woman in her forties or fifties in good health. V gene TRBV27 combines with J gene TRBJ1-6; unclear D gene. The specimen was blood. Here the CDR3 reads CASSLAVLNSPLHF. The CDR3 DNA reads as TGTGCCAGCAGTTTAGCGGTATTAAATTCACCCCTCCACTTT.